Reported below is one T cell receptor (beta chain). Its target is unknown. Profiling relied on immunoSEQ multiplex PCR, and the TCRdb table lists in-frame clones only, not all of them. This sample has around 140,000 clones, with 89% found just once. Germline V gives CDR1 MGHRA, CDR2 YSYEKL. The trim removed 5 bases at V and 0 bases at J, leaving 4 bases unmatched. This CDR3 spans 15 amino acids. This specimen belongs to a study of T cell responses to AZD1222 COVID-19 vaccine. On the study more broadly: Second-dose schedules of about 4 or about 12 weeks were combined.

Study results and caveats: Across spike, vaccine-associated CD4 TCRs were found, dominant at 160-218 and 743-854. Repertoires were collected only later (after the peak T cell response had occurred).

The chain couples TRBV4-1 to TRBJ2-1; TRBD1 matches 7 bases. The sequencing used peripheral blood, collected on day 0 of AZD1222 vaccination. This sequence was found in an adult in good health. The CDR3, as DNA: TGCGCCAGCAGCTACCGGACAGGCTCCTACAATGAGCAGTTCTTC. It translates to CASSYRTGSYNEQFF.